This TCR beta chain was found in a study of cytomegalovirus exposure and HLA in healthy donors. Findings and caveats of the study: A later analysis linked some 17,000 TCR beta sequences to HLA alleles at 0.05 false discovery rate. TCR beta V- and J-gene trimming, according to a later analysis, was linked to a missense DCLRE1C variant.

V trimming: 0 bases; J trimming: 2 bases; junction bases outside the gene matches: 2. This CDR3 has 15 residues. Germline V CDR1 and CDR2: LGHNA, YSLEER. A note on this clone: The antigen is undetermined.

13 Jbeta primers and 60 Vbeta primers were used for the PCR. Using immunoSEQ multiplex PCR, the repertoire was profiled, and TCRdb retains in-frame clones only, with some absent. The sample consists of about 76,000 clones, 70% to 80% of them appearing once. The chain combines TRBV4-3 with TRBJ2-3; TRBD2 agrees at 7 bases. Sequenced sample: PBMCs. This TCR was sampled from a man aged 25 to 45 in good health and CMV-seronegative. The CDR3 loop reads CASSQDAGDTDTQYF. In nucleotides, the CDR3 is TGCGCCAGCAGCCAAGACGCGGGGGACACAGATACGCAGTATTTT.